This T cell receptor (beta chain) was documented in a study of shared clonotypes between healthy human individuals. On the study more broadly: Each donor had three CD4 naive, three CD4 memory, two CD8 naive and one CD8 memory plate.

Repertoires were generated with immunoSEQ multiplex PCR, while TCRdb's copy carries only in-frame clones and drops some. This table has fewer than 3 million clones, around 92% appearing once. Donors had no recently reported acute infections or vaccinations and were HIV-negative. Nashville, Tennessee was home to all donors, each a Caucasian adult. Researchers partitioned CD4+ cells into CD45RA+ naive and CD45RA-negative memory subsets. The germline V gene has CDR1 SGHNT and CDR2 YENEEA. Trimming removed 4 bases from V and 7 bases from J; junction bases left unmatched: 6. The CDR3 loop spans 15 amino acids.

What was sequenced was naive CD4+ T cells from PBMCs. Stated subset: CD45RA+ positively selected. The chain couples TRBV11-3 to TRBJ2-1, with 11 bases that match TRBD2. The TCR sequence derives from a man between 18 and 29 years old in good health. Some clones in this sample may be carry-over from other donors' samples. The CDR3 bases are TGTGCCAGCAGCTGGGGACTAGCGGAGGTAAATGAGCAGTTCTTC. Translation gives CASSWGLAEVNEQFF.